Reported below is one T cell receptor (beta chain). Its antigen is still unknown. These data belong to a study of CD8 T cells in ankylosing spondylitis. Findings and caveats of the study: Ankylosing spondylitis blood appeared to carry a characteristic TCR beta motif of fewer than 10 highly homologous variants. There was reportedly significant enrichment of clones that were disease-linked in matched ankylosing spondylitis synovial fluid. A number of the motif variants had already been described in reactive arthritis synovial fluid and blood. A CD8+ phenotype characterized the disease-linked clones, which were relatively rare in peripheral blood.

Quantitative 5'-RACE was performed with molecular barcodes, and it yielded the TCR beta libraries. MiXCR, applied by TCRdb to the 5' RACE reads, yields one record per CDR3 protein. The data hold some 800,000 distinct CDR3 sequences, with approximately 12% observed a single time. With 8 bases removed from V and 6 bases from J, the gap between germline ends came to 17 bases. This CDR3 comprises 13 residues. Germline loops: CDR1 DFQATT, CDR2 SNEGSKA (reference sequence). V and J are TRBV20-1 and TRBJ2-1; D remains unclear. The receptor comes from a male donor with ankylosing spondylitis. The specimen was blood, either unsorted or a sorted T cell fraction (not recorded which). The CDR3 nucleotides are TGCAGTCCGGCCGCTAGTTGGCCCAATGAGCAGTTCTTC. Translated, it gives CSPAASWPNEQFF.